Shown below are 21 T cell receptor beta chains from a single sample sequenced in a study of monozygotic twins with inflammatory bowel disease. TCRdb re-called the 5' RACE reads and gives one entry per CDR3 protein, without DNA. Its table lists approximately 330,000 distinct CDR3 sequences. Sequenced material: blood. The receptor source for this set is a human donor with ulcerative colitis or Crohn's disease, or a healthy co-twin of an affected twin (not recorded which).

This CDR3 reads CATKLAGGYNEQFF. The V call is TRBV28, the J call TRBJ2-1; TCRdb outputs TRBD2, but without DNA this stays unchecked. The CDR3 totals 14 residues. Germline loops: CDR1 MDHEN, CDR2 SYDVKM.

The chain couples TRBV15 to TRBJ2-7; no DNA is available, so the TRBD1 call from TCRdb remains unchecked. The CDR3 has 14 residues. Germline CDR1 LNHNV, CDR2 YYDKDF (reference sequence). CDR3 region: CATSREPRTYEQYF.

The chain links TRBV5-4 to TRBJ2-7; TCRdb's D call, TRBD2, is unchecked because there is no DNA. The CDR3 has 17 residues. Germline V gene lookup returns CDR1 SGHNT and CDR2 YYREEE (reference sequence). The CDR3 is CASSPGLAGVSPYEQYF.

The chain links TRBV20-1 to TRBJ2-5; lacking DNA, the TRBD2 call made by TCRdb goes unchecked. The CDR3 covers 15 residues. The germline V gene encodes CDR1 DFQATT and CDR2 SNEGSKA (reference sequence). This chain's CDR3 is CSARPVAGSQETQYF.

The CDR3: CASSPQISYEQYF. The chain has TRBV5-4 and TRBJ2-7. Germline V gene data show CDR1 as SGHNT and CDR2 as YYREEE (reference sequence). There are 13 residues in the CDR3.

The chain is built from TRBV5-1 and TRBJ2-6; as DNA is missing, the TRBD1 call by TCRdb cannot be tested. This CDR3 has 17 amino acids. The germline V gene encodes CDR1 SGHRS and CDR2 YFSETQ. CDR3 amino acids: CASSSSGFSSGANVLTF.

CDR3 in amino acids: CASSPRTSGGADTQYF. The chain uses TRBV5-1 and TRBJ2-3; TCRdb outputs TRBD2, but without DNA this stays unchecked. CDR1 is SGHRS and CDR2 is YFSETQ in the germline V gene. This CDR3 has 16 amino acids.

CDR3 amino acids: CSVVAPSSYNEQFF. J is TRBJ2-1 and V is TRBV29-1; checking the TCRdb D call of TRBD1 is not possible without DNA. The germline V gene has CDR1 SQVTM and CDR2 ANQGSEA. The CDR3 is 14 amino acids.

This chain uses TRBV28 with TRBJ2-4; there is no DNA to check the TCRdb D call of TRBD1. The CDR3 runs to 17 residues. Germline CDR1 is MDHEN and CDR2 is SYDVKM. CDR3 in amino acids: CASSYPTKRAGGDIQYF.

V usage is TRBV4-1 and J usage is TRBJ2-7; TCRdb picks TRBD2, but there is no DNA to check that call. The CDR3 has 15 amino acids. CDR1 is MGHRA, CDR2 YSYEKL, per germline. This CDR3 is CASTPLAGGLDEQYF.

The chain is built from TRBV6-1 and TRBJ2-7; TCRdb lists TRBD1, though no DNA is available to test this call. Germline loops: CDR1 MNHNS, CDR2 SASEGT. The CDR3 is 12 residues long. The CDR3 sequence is CASSEGNRIVNF.

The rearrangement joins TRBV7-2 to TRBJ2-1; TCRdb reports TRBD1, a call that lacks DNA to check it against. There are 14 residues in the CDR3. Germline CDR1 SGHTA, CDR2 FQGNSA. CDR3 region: CASSLSDRYNEQFF.

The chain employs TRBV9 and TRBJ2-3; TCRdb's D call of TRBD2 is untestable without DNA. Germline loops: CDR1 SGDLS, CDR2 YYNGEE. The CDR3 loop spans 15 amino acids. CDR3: CASRAGLDRTDTQYF.

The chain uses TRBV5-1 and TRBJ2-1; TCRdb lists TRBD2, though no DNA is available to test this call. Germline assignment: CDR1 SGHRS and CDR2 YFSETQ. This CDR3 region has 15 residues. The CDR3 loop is CASSQIAGEYNEQFF.

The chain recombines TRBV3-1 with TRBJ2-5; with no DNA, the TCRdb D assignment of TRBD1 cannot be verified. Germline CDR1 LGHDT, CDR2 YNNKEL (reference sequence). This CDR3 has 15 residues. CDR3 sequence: CASSQALRGAETQYF.

CDR3 region: CASSIGSGDRVGSGANVLTF. V usage is TRBV19 and J usage is TRBJ2-6; absent DNA, TCRdb's TRBD1 call cannot be checked. The CDR3 is 20 amino acids. CDR1 and CDR2 from the germline V gene are LNHDA and SQIVND (reference sequence).

The CDR3 reads CASSRTGNTEAFF. The V call is TRBV3-1, the J call TRBJ1-1; checking the TCRdb D call of TRBD1 is not possible without DNA. Germline V CDR1 and CDR2: LGHDT, YNNKEL (reference sequence). This CDR3 comprises 13 residues.

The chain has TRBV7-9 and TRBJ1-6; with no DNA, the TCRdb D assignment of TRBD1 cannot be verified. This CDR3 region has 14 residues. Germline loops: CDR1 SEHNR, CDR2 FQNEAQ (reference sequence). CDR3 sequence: CASSNRDTNSPLHF.

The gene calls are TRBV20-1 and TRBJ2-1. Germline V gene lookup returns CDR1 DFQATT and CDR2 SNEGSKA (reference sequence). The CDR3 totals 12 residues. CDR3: CSARDRSHEQFF.

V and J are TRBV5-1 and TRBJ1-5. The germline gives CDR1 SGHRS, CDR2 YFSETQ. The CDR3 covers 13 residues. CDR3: CASSLGDNQPQHF.

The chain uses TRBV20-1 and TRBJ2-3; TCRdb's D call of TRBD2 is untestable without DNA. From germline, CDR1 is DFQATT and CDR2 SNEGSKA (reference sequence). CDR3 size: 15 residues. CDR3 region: CSARGWRGRTDTQYF.